This T cell receptor beta chain was sequenced during a study of T cell repertoires in cytomegalovirus infection. Study context: Indications came from public TCR beta signatures; they pointed to CMV infection and to a matching HLA type. Study-level findings and limits: Summed frequency of public TCR beta families distinguished CMV carriers with the relevant HLA. HLA-C-restricted TCR beta clonotypes specific for CMV led the ex vivo response.

One entry per CDR3 protein results from TCRdb running MiXCR on the reads. Among about 600,000 distinct CDR3 sequences listed, 20% to 30% were seen once. Worth noting for this clonotype: Its antigen is as yet unknown.

The clonotype originates from a human donor in good health (CMV status not recorded). Some clones in this sample may be carry-over from other donors' samples. Material for sequencing was CD8+ T cells from PBMCs.

This chain's CDR3 is CASSSRMGGSSYEQYF. CDR3 bases: TGTGCCAGCAGCTCCCGTATGGGGGGGAGCTCCTACGAGCAGTACTTC. This chain connects TRBV7-9 to TRBJ2-7, with 7 positions matching TRBD2. Unmatched junction bases numbered 9, after V lost 4 bases and J lost 0 bases. The CDR3 extends over 16 amino acids. Germline CDR1 reads SEHNR; CDR2 reads FQNEAQ (reference sequence). The variable domain in full, with the rest retrieved from reference TRBV7-9 and TRBJ2-7, is DTGVSQNPRHKITKRGQNVTFRCDPISEHNRLYWYRQTLGQGPEFLTYFQNEAQLEKSRLLSDRFSAERPKGSFSTLEIQRTEQGDSAMYLCASSSRMGGSSYEQYFGPGTRLTVT.